These T cell receptor beta chains were read from a single sample in a study of cytomegalovirus exposure and HLA in healthy donors. TCRdb keeps only in-frame clones here, not all; method: immunoSEQ multiplex PCR. The data hold fewer than 200,000 clones, with about an eighth observed a single time. Sequenced: PBMCs. These receptors were obtained from a man between 50 and 59 years old in good health and CMV-seropositive. Both conserved end residues are part of each CDR3. Each record gives: clone size, V gene, D gene, CDR3 length, J gene, CDR3 protein, CDR3 DNA. A D gene is named only where the DNA matches it firmly. Clone sizes are given selectively: once, few, many, or a class where the clone is expanded.

size: few; V: TRBV7-9; D: -; length: 14; J: TRBJ1-4; CDR3: CASSTTGRGEKLFF; DNA: TGTGCCAGCAGCACAACGGGGAGGGGAGAAAAACTGTTTTTT
size: few; V: TRBV2; D: TRBD1; length: 15; J: TRBJ1-1; CDR3: CAISRDRGLNTEAFF; DNA: TGTGCCATCAGCCGGGACAGGGGTTTGAACACTGAAGCTTTCTTT
size: few; V: TRBV11-3; D: -; length: 12; J: TRBJ1-2; CDR3: CASSLQGAGYTF; DNA: TGTGCCAGCAGCTTACAGGGCGCTGGCTACACCTTC
size: -; V: TRBV30; D: -; length: 14; J: TRBJ1-1; CDR3: CAWSTRQLNTEAFF; DNA: TGTGCCTGGAGTACTCGACAGCTTAACACTGAAGCTTTCTTT
size: -; V: TRBV11-2; D: TRBD1; length: 17; J: TRBJ1-4; CDR3: CASSLDHSTGEREKLFF; DNA: TGTGCCAGCAGCTTAGATCATTCCACAGGGGAGCGGGAAAAACTGTTTTTT
size: -; V: TRBV9; D: TRBD1; length: 16; J: TRBJ2-3; CDR3: CASSANSGTGTDTQYF; DNA: TGTGCCAGCAGCGCCAACTCCGGGACAGGCACAGATACGCAGTATTTT
size: -; V: TRBV7-2; D: -; length: 14; J: TRBJ2-5; CDR3: CASSPAEGRETQYF; DNA: TGTGCCAGCAGCCCCGCGGAGGGGCGGGAGACCCAGTACTTC
size: -; V: TRBV2; D: TRBD1; length: 15; J: TRBJ2-3; CDR3: CASIQDRFGTDTQYF; DNA: TGTGCCAGCATTCAGGACAGGTTTGGCACAGATACGCAGTATTTT
size: -; V: TRBV5-4; D: -; length: 13; J: TRBJ2-3; CDR3: CASSFPLQDTQYF; DNA: TGTGCCAGCAGCTTCCCCTTACAGGATACGCAGTATTTT
size: -; V: TRBV6-5; D: -; length: 15; J: TRBJ1-2; CDR3: CASRQERGGNYGYTF; DNA: TGTGCCAGCAGACAAGAGAGAGGGGGAAACTATGGCTACACCTTC
size: few; V: TRBV29-1; D: -; length: 13; J: TRBJ1-1; CDR3: CSVSSGGGTEAFF; DNA: TGCAGCGTTTCCTCGGGGGGGGGTACTGAAGCTTTCTTT
size: -; V: TRBV6-6; D: -; length: 14; J: TRBJ1-1; CDR3: CASSHRQTNTEAFF; DNA: TGTGCCAGCAGCCACCGACAGACGAACACTGAAGCTTTCTTT